The 19 T cell receptor beta chains given below trace back to one sample, sequenced in a study of PD-L1 blockade in urothelial cancer (dated by TCRdb to between 2016 and 2019). The method was the immunoSEQ multiplex PCR assay. What TCRdb holds here is the immuneACCESS table cut down to in-frame rearrangements. Part of the clones is not present; checked against another copy, under half of the missing clones reflect an unresolved V gene, and the others are unexplained. The sample profile shows under 40,000 clones; roughly 87% of them were found once. The leading ten clones occupy 3.5% of the sample. The input for sequencing was PBMCs, taken around atezolizumab (anti-PD-L1) treatment. The receptors were gathered from a man aged 70-80 years with urothelial cancer.

This clone has a single count. The V gene is TRBV5-1, the J gene TRBJ2-6, with no clear D. The CDR3 totals 16 residues. Between the trimmed V and J ends, which lost 2 bases and 2 bases, there was a span of 11 bases. The germline CDR1 and CDR2 sequences are SGHRS and YFSETQ. The CDR3, as DNA: TGCGCCAGCAGCTTAGGAGCCCCGGCTGGGGCCAACGTCCTGACTTTC. Its protein product is CASSLGAPAGANVLTF.

The chain couples TRBV13 to TRBJ2-2, with 7 bases aligning to TRBD2. Germline values: CDR1 PRHDT, CDR2 FYEKMQ (reference sequence). The CDR3 loop spans 18 amino acids. V shed 3 bases, J shed 1 base, and the junction held 11 bases outside the gene matches. CDR3 sequence: CASSFPLGLAVNTGELFF. DNA for the CDR3: TGTGCCAGCAGCTTCCCCCTAGGGCTAGCGGTGAACACCGGGGAGCTGTTTTTT.

This clone was recorded once. The chain carries TRBV14 and TRBJ2-3, with 11 bases aligning to TRBD2. Germline trimming cut 5 bases from V and 3 bases from J; bases unmatched to any gene: 4. CDR1 is SGHDN and CDR2 is FVKESK in the germline V gene. The CDR3 consists of 15 residues. This CDR3 reads CASSSLAGGTDTQYF. CDR3 bases: TGTGCCAGCAGCTCCCTAGCGGGAGGAACAGATACGCAGTATTTT.

The J gene is TRBJ2-1, the V gene TRBV29-1; 7 bases align to TRBD2. The CDR3 runs 12 residues. The trim removed 6 bases at V and 6 bases at J, leaving 5 bases unmatched. The germline V gene has CDR1 SQVTM and CDR2 ANQGSEA. DNA for the CDR3: TGCAGCGTCAAGACTAGCCGCAATGAGCAGTTCTTC. This encodes CSVKTSRNEQFF.

The V gene is TRBV16, the J gene TRBJ2-7; D possibly corresponds to TRBD1 (6 bases). V was shortened by 2 bases and J by 4 bases, with 6 bases between the two germline ends. The CDR3 totals 12 residues. In germline, CDR1 is KGHSY, CDR2 FQNENV. The DNA of the CDR3 is TGTGCCAGCAGCCAACAGGGGTACGAGCAGTACTTC. Amino acids: CASSQQGYEQYF.

The chain carries TRBV25-1 and TRBJ1-1; perhaps TRBD1 as D (6 bases). Germline V gives CDR1 MGHDK, CDR2 SYGVNS. The ends were cut back, 6 bases at V and 0 bases at J, with 8 bases in the middle. There are 13 residues in the CDR3. This CDR3 is CASRDRMNTEAFF. The DNA for the CDR3 is TGTGCCAGCAGGGACAGAATGAACACTGAAGCTTTCTTT.

V is TRBV28 and J is TRBJ1-1, with D perhaps TRBD1 (5 bases). Germline lookup yields CDR1 MDHEN and CDR2 SYDVKM. The CDR3 spans 15 residues. Trimming removed 3 bases from V and 1 base from J, with 12 bases in between. The CDR3 loop is CASSFSPGGNTEAFF. For the CDR3, the DNA is TGTGCCAGCAGTTTTAGTCCGGGGGGGAACACTGAAGCTTTCTTT.

This clone has just one count. This chain connects TRBV2 to TRBJ1-4, with a weak D call TRBD1 (6 bases). Germline V gives CDR1 SNHLY, CDR2 FYNNEI. The V gene lost 1 base and the J gene lost 8 bases, with 14 bases spanning the gap. The CDR3 length is 15 residues. The CDR3 spells CASSEGRTVFEKLFF. CDR3 nucleotide sequence: TGTGCCAGCAGTGAAGGACGGACAGTTTTCGAAAAACTGTTTTTT. Full variable domain (remainder filled in from reference TRBV2 and TRBJ1-4): EPEVTQTPSHQVTQMGQEVILRCVPISNHLYFYWYRQILGQKVEFLVSFYNNEISEKSEIFDDQFSVERPDGSNFTLKIRSTKLEDSAMYFCASSEGRTVFEKLFFGSGTQLSVL.

CDR3 protein: CASSNWDRGEETQYF. The CDR3 DNA sequence: TGTGCCAGTAGTAACTGGGACAGGGGGGAAGAGACCCAGTACTTC. V usage is TRBV19 and J usage is TRBJ2-5, with TRBD1 identical over 11 bases. Per germline, CDR1 LNHDA and CDR2 SQIVND (reference sequence). The length of the CDR3 is 15 residues. The V and J ends lost 4 bases and 3 bases, in that order; junction bases with no gene match: 4.

The rearrangement joins TRBV5-1 to TRBJ1-5, with D perhaps TRBD1 (5 bases). Germline V gives CDR1 SGHRS, CDR2 YFSETQ. Between the trimmed V and J ends, which lost 4 bases and 5 bases, there was a span of 10 bases. The CDR3 consists of 13 residues. CDR3 in amino acids: CASSRGWDQPQHF. The DNA of the CDR3 is TGCGCCAGCAGCCGGGGGTGGGATCAGCCCCAGCATTTT.

This clone was seen only a few times. The V gene is TRBV18, the J gene TRBJ2-2, with D hard to call. Germline V gene sequence: CDR1 KGHSH, CDR2 LQKENI. The CDR3 length is 12 residues. The ends were cut back, 3 bases at V and 4 bases at J, with 3 bases in the middle. In DNA, the CDR3 is TGTGCCAGCTCACCCAGCACCGGGGAGCTGTTTTTT. Residues: CASSPSTGELFF.

This chain links TRBV7-9 with TRBJ1-1; D is unclear. The CDR3 is 12 amino acids. The germline V and J ends were trimmed by 5 bases and 5 bases, with 9 bases remaining between them. Looked up from germline, CDR1 is SEHNR and CDR2 is FQNEAQ (reference sequence). The CDR3 coding sequence is TGTGCCAGCAGCCTGCTCGGGACTGAAGCTTTCTTT. Translated, it gives CASSLLGTEAFF. The full variable domain, in which reference TRBV7-9 and TRBJ1-1 provide the parts outside the CDR3, is DTGVSQNPRHKITKRGQNVTFRCDPISEHNRLYWYRQTLGQGPEFLTYFQNEAQLEKSRLLSDRFSAERPKGSFSTLEIQRTEQGDSAMYLCASSLLGTEAFFGQGTRLTVV.

V gene TRBV11-2 combines with J gene TRBJ2-5; D remains ambiguous. Germline V gives CDR1 SGHAT, CDR2 FQNNGV. The CDR3 runs 14 residues. Trimming took off 0 bases at V and 5 bases at J, with 10 bases between the two ends. The CDR3 DNA follows: TGTGCCAGCAGCTTAGATGAGGCGGTCGAGACCCAGTACTTC. Its protein is CASSLDEAVETQYF.

This chain links TRBV27 with TRBJ2-7, with TRBD2 matching over 7 bases. Germline CDR1 is MNHEY and CDR2 is SMNVEV (reference sequence). V lost 3 bases, J lost 3 bases, and 5 bases stayed unmatched. The CDR3 runs 14 residues. CDR3 amino acids: CASSFAGDGYEQYF. The DNA of the CDR3 is TGTGCCAGCAGTTTTGCGGGGGATGGCTACGAGCAGTACTTC.

This rearrangement joins TRBV2 to TRBJ2-7, with a possible D match to TRBD1 (6 bases). CDR1 SNHLY and CDR2 FYNNEI come from the germline V gene. This CDR3 region has 14 residues. V lost 3 bases and J lost 0, with 9 bases in between. This CDR3 reads CASSDTGSSYEQYF. CDR3 in DNA: TGTGCCAGCAGTGACACAGGGAGCTCCTACGAGCAGTACTTC.

This chain uses TRBV7-2 with TRBJ2-1; tentative D call: TRBD2 (7 bases). V was cut by 3 bases and J by 2 bases, with 11 bases left in between. The germline V gene has CDR1 SGHTA and CDR2 FQGNSA. The CDR3 extends over 15 amino acids. The CDR3 nucleotides are TGTGCCAGCAGCTTTGAGGGGGGGACCTACAATGAGCAGTTCTTC. Its translation: CASSFEGGTYNEQFF.

V is TRBV4-1 and J is TRBJ1-5, with D hard to call. The CDR3 totals 14 residues. V was shortened by 1 base and J by 2 bases, with 6 bases between the two germline ends. Germline lookup yields CDR1 MGHRA and CDR2 YSYEKL. This chain's CDR3 is CASSQVAGNQPQHF. In DNA form, the CDR3 reads TGCGCCAGCAGCCAAGTGGCAGGCAATCAGCCCCAGCATTTT.

The V gene is TRBV5-1, the J gene TRBJ2-2; the D gene is possibly TRBD1 (6 bases). Per the germline V gene, CDR1 is SGHRS and CDR2 is YFSETQ. The CDR3 is 14 amino acids. V dropped 0 bases and J dropped 6 bases, with 9 bases sitting between them. CDR3 nucleotide sequence: TGCGCCAGCAGCTTGGTCCCAGGGGCCGGGGAGCTGTTTTTT. Translating gives CASSLVPGAGELFF.

This chain links TRBV7-3 with TRBJ2-1; perhaps TRBD2 as D (7 bases). The germline V gene has CDR1 SGHTA and CDR2 FQGTGA. The V end was cut by 5 bases, the J end by 7 bases, with 12 bases between. The CDR3 has 13 residues. CDR3 DNA: TGTGCCAGCAGCCAGGGGCGGGAGAATGAGCAGTTCTTC. It is translated as CASSQGRENEQFF.